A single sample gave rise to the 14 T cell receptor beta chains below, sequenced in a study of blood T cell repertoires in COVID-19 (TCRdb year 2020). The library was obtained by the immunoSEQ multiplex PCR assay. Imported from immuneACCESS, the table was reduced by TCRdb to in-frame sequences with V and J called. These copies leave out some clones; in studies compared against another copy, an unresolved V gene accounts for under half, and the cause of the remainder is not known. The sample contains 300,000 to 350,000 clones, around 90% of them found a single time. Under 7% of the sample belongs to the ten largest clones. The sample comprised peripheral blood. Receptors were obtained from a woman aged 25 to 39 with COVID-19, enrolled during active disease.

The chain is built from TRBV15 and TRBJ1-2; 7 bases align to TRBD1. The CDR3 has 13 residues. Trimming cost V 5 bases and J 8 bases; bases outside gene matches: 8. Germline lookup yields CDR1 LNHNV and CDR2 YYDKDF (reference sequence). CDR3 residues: CATSPDRVRGYTF. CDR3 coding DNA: TGTGCCACCAGCCCAGACAGGGTGCGGGGCTACACCTTC. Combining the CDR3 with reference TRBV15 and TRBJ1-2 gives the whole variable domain DAMVIQNPRYQVTQFGKPVTLSCSQTLNHNVMYWYQQKSSQAPKLLFHYYDKDFNNEADTPDNFQSRRPNTSFCFLDIRSPGLGDTAMYLCATSPDRVRGYTFGSGTRLTVV.

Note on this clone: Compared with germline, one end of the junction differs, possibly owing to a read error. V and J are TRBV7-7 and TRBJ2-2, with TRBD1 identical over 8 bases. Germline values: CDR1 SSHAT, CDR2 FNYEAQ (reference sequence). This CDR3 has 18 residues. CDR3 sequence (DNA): TGTGCTAGCAGCTTAGGGCCCCCGGACAGGGAATACACCGGGGAGCTGTTTTTT. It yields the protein CASSLGPPDREYTGELFF.

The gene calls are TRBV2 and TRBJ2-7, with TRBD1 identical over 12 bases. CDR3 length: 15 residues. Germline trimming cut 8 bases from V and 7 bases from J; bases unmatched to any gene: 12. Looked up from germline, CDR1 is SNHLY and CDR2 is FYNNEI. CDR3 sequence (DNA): TGTGCCAGCCTAGATCCGGGACAGGGGGCGTGGGAGCAGTACTTC. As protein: CASLDPGQGAWEQYF.

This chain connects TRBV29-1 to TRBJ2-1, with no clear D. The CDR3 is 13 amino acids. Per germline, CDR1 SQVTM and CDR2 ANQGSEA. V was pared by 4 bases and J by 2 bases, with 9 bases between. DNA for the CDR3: TGCAGCGTTGTGGGTAGCCCCTACAATGAGCAGTTCTTC. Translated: CSVVGSPYNEQFF.

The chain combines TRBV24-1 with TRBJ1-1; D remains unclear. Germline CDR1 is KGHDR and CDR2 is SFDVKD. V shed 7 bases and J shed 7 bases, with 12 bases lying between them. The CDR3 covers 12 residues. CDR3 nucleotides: TGTGCCACCAGATCTAAGGCGGGTGAAGCTTTCTTT. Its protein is CATRSKAGEAFF.

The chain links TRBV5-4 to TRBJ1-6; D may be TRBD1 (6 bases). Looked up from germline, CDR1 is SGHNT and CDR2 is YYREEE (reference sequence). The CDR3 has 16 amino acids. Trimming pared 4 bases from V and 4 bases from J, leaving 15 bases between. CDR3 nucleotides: TGTGCCAGCAGCAAGGACAGTAACCCTTATAATTCACCCCTCCACTTT. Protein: CASSKDSNPYNSPLHF.

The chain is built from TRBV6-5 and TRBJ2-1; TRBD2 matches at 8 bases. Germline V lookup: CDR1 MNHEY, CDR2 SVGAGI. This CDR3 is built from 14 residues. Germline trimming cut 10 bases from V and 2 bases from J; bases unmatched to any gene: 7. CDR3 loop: CATYLAGAYNEQFF. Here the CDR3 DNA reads TGTGCCACTTATCTAGCGGGCGCCTACAATGAGCAGTTCTTC.

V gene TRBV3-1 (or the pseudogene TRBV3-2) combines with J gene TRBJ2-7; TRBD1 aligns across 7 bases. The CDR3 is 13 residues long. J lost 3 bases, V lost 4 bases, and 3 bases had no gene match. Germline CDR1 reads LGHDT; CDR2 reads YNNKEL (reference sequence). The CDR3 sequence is CASSPGQYYEQYF. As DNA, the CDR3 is TGTGCCAGCAGCCCGGGACAGTACTACGAGCAGTACTTC.

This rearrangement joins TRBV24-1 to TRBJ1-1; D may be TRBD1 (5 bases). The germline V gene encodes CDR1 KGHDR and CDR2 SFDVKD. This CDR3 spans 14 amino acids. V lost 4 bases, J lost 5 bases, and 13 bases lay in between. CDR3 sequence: CATSEGAETTEAFF. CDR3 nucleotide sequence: TGTGCCACCAGTGAAGGGGCCGAGACGACTGAAGCTTTCTTT.

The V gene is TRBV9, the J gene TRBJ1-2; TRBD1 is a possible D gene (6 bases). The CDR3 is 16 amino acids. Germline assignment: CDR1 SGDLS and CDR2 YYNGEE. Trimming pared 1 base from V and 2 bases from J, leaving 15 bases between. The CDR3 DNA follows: TGTGCCAGCAGCGTATCCGGGGGGGCCCCAAACTATGGCTACACCTTC. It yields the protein CASSVSGGAPNYGYTF.

Written as DNA, the CDR3 is TGTGCCAGCAGCGTAGCGACGACTAGCGGGATGGACTCCTACAATGAGCAGTTCTTC. This gives the protein CASSVATTSGMDSYNEQFF. The chain joins TRBV9 to TRBJ2-1; 11 nucleotides match TRBD2. V lost 0 bases and J lost 0; bases outside the gene matches: 8. The CDR3 has 19 amino acids. The germline V gene encodes CDR1 SGDLS and CDR2 YYNGEE.

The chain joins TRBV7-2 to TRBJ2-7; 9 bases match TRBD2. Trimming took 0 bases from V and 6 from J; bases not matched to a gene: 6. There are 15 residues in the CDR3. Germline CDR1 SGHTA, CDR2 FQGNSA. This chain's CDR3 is CASSLASGSHGEQYF. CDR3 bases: TGTGCCAGCAGCTTAGCTAGCGGGAGTCACGGCGAGCAGTACTTC.

CDR3 bases: TGTGCCAGCACCTTGACAGGGGGCGGAAACTATGGCTACACCTTC. Translating gives CASTLTGGGNYGYTF. The J gene is TRBJ1-2, the V gene TRBV9; 10 bases are shared with TRBD1. The germline V gene has CDR1 SGDLS and CDR2 YYNGEE. The CDR3 sequence is 15 residues long. With 6 bases clipped from V and 2 bases from J, the junction kept 7 bases outside the gene matches.

The CDR3 coding sequence is TGTGCCAGCAGCGGAGCCGGGACAGACCCCTACGAGCAGTACTTC. It specifies CASSGAGTDPYEQYF. The rearrangement joins TRBV7-9 to TRBJ2-7; 7 positions agree with TRBD1. Germline V gene data show CDR1 as SEHNR and CDR2 as FQNEAQ (reference sequence). V shed 5 bases and J 2 bases; nucleotides not matched to a gene: 9. This CDR3 comprises 15 residues.